This T cell receptor beta chain was sequenced during a study of blood T cell repertoires in COVID-19. Overall study: Sources were T cells, B-cell-depleted T cells, or PBMCs; the material itself was cDNA or gDNA.

Source study methods: Estimation of nucleated cell counts relied on the amplification of reference gene primers. Produced via immunoSEQ multiplex PCR; TCRdb's table is partial and in-frame only. V and J calls and clone size follow that table, whereas D and trimming were derived from the DNA. The table records 360,000 or so clones, under 90% of them present only once. Unmatched junction bases numbered 6, after V lost 5 bases and J lost 4 bases. The CDR3 runs to 15 residues. Germline loops: CDR1 MNHNS, CDR2 SASEGT. Cohort assignment relied on participant-reported clinical history. This clone is a singleton in its sample.

This chain joins TRBV6-1 and TRBJ2-5, with 11 bases that match TRBD1. Sequenced input: PBMCs or T cells enriched from blood (not recorded which). The origin of this receptor is a woman aged 30 to 39 who had recovered from COVID-19. For the CDR3, the DNA is TGTGCCAGCAGTAGCCGGGACAGGGGGAGAGAGACCCAGTACTTC. It codes for CASSSRDRGRETQYF.